The sequence of this T cell receptor (beta chain) was determined in a study of blood T cell repertoires in COVID-19. Clones were read by immunoSEQ multiplex PCR, and TCRdb kept only the in-frame ones, dropping some. The sample shows around 270,000 clones, about 89% of them seen only once. CDR1 and CDR2 from the germline V gene are MNHEY and SMNVEV (reference sequence). V was pared by 6 bases and J by 0 bases, with 4 bases of the junction left unmatched. The CDR3 loop spans 14 amino acids. This TCR came from a man in his forties who had recovered from COVID-19. The chain is built from TRBV27 and TRBJ1-1; 7 bases match TRBD1. The material sequenced was peripheral blood. For the CDR3, the DNA is TGTGCCAGCAGGAGACAGGGCATGAACACTGAAGCTTTCTTT. Translated: CASRRQGMNTEAFF.